In its sample, the clone carrying this T cell receptor (beta chain) was seen many times. The method was immunoSEQ multiplex PCR; TCRdb's version includes in-frame clones alone and lacks a portion of them. The sample has roughly 500,000 clones, 87% seen once. Documented treatment: 15 to 20 received Ad26.COV2.S at low or high dose, single or two shots; 5 received placebo; per-sample allocation not given. The samples date from day 63 after the first vaccine or placebo injection. The sample belongs to a study of Ad26.COV2.S vaccination and SARS-CoV-2 variants. The wider study: This donor came from the COV1001 trial of Ad26.COV2.S.

This receptor was taken from a person aged 18-65 years who received the Ad26.COV2.S COVID-19 vaccine or a placebo. The material was peripheral blood, obtained in a trial of Ad26.COV2.S vaccine versus placebo.

The CDR3 DNA reads as TGTGCCAGCAGCCAAGAGAGGGCGGTCAAGTCCTACAATGAGCAGTTCTTC. Translated: CASSQERAVKSYNEQFF. The chain joins TRBV4-2 to TRBJ2-1; possibly TRBD2 for D (5 bases). The length of the CDR3 is 17 residues. Deletions cut 0 bases from V and 1 base from J, with 13 bases between. From germline, CDR1 is LGHNA and CDR2 YNFKEQ.